This T cell receptor (beta chain) is drawn from a study of early T cells in non-severe SARS-CoV-2 infection. About the research overall: Sequenced bulk RNA came from whole blood that was unsorted, and chains were unpaired. General study results and limits: Matching against VDJdb likely underestimated virus-specific expansions, favoring anti-spike CD8.

This clonotype has a count of ten or more. Its antigen is not identified. As part of library construction, unique molecular identifiers were attached to individual cDNA molecules. Each CDR3 protein is one row after TCRdb ran MiXCR on the 5' RACE reads. This sample carries under 60,000 distinct CDR3 sequences, around 6% of them seen once, and the ten largest clones take roughly 4.7%. Source material: whole blood. The clonotype originates from an adult who was a healthcare worker with PCR-confirmed SARS-CoV-2 infection or an uninfected control (not recorded which).

The CDR3 DNA sequence: TGCGCCAGCAGCACACAGGGGGCGGACTATGGCTACACCTTC. Protein sequence: CASSTQGADYGYTF. The chain recombines TRBV5-1 with TRBJ1-2, with TRBD1 identical over 9 bases. The trim removed 4 bases at V and 3 bases at J, leaving 4 bases unmatched. The germline V gene encodes CDR1 SGHRS and CDR2 YFSETQ. The CDR3 covers 14 residues.